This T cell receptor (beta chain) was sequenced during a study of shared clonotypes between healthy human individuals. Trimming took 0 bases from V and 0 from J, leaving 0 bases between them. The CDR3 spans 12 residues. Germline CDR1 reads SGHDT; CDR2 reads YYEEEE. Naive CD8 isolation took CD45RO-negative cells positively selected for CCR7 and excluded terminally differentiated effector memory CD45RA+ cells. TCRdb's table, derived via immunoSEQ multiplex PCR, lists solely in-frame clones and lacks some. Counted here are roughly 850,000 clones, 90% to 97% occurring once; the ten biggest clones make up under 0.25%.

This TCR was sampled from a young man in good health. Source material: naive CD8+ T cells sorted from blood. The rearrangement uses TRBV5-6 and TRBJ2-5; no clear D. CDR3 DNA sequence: TGTGCCAGCAGCTTGGACCAAGAGACCCAGTACTTC. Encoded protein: CASSLDQETQYF.